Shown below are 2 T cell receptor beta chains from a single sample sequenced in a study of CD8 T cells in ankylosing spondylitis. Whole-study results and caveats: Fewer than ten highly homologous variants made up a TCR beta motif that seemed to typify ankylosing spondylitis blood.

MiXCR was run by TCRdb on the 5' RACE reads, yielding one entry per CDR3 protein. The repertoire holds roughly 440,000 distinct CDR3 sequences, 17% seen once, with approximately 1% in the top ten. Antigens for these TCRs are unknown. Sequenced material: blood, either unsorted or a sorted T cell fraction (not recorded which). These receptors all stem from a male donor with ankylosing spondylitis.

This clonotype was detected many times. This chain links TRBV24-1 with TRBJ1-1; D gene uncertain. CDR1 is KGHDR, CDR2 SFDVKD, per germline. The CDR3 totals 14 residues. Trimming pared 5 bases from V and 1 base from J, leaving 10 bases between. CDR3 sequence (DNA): TGTGCCACCAGTGGTGGGTCAACGAACACTGAAGCTTTCTTT. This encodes CATSGGSTNTEAFF.

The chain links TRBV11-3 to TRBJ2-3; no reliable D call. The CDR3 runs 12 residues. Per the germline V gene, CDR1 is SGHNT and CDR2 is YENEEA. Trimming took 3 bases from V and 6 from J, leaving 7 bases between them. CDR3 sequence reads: CASSFNGDTQYF. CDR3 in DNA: TGTGCCAGCAGCTTTAACGGGGATACGCAGTATTTT.